This TCR beta chain was recovered during a study of blood T cell repertoires in COVID-19. The wider study: There were acute and convalescent COVID-19 samples, and they came from the United States, Italy and Spain. Sample material is recorded as cDNA or gDNA derived from T cells, B-cell-depleted T cells, or PBMCs.

V lost 2 bases, J lost 6 bases, and 10 bases lay in between. CDR3 length equals 13 residues. Germline V gene data show CDR1 as SGHTA and CDR2 as FQGTGA. As originally analysed: How many nucleated cells were present was estimated from reference gene primer amplification. Clones were read by immunoSEQ multiplex PCR, and TCRdb kept only the in-frame ones, dropping some. Clonal size and the V and J genes are those of that table, whereas D and trimming came from the DNA. The data show some 200,000 clones, around 84% seen once. The V gene is TRBV7-3, the J gene TRBJ1-1; D call uncertain. The TCR comes from a woman aged 55-69 years who had recovered from COVID-19. The sequenced sample consisted of peripheral blood. The CDR3 sequence is CASSLEEGAEAFF. In nucleotides, the CDR3 is TGTGCCAGCAGCTTAGAAGAGGGAGCTGAAGCTTTCTTT.